One and the same sample provided the 27 T cell receptor beta chains below, sequenced in a study of T cell responses to AZD1222 COVID-19 vaccine. Data came from immunoSEQ multiplex PCR; TCRdb stores just in-frame clones and leaves some out. The sample shows about 150,000 clones, roughly 88% of them seen only once. The sequences come from peripheral blood, collected 28 days after the second AZD1222 dose. The receptor source for this set is an adult who received the AZD1222 COVID-19 vaccine.

The chain recombines TRBV9 with TRBJ2-3; D is possibly TRBD2 (5 bases). The V gene's germline CDR1 is SGDLS and CDR2 YYNGEE. CDR3 length: 14 residues. V lost 0 bases to trimming and J lost 3 bases, with 8 bases between them. DNA for the CDR3: TGTGCCAGCAGCGTAGATTGGGAGACAGATACGCAGTATTTT. Translated: CASSVDWETDTQYF.

This chain joins TRBV4-1 and TRBJ1-2; D not resolved. V was cut by 0 bases and J by 7 bases, with 15 bases left in between. Per germline, CDR1 MGHRA and CDR2 YSYEKL. There are 15 residues in the CDR3. CDR3 coding DNA: TGCGCCAGCAGCCAAGAAACGGCCAGGATTAGTGGCTACACCTTC. Its translation: CASSQETARISGYTF.

V gene TRBV7-6 combines with J gene TRBJ2-7; the match to TRBD2 covers 12 bases. The CDR3 covers 18 residues. The junction had 8 bases not matched to a gene; V was cut back by 0 bases and J by 2 bases. Per the germline V gene, CDR1 is SGHVS and CDR2 is FNYEAQ. Here the CDR3 reads CASSLAALAGGQPYEQYF. The CDR3 bases are TGTGCCAGCAGCTTAGCGGCCCTAGCGGGAGGGCAGCCCTACGAGCAGTACTTC.

As for this clone: At one of its ends the junction is not consistent with the germline gene, which may arise from a read error. This specimen includes other DNA sequences encoding the same CDR3. V usage is TRBV4-1 and J usage is TRBJ2-7, with D tentatively TRBD2 (6 bases). The CDR3 extends over 16 amino acids. Germline values: CDR1 MGHRA, CDR2 YSYEKL. The CDR3 here is CASSQAAGTGAYEQYF. CDR3 nucleotides: TGCGCCAGTAGCCAAGCCGCCGGGACGGGGGCCTACGAGCAGTACTTC.

The chain has TRBV5-6 and TRBJ2-5; no firm D call. V lost 2 bases to trimming and J lost 1 base, with 6 bases between them. The germline V gene encodes CDR1 SGHDT and CDR2 YYEEEE. The CDR3 has 13 amino acids. DNA of the CDR3: TGTGCCAGCAGCTTTCAATTCCAAGAGACCCAGTACTTC. Protein product: CASSFQFQETQYF.

The V gene is TRBV14, the J gene TRBJ2-1; 10 bases agree with TRBD1. J was trimmed by 5 bases and V by 2 bases; bases with no gene match: 3. CDR1 and CDR2 (germline): SGHDN, FVKESK. This CDR3 contains 15 residues. CDR3 in DNA: TGTGCCAGCAGCCAAAGACAGGGGGCCCACAATGAGCAGTTCTTC. Protein product: CASSQRQGAHNEQFF.

The chain recombines TRBV6-4 with TRBJ1-2; 7 nucleotides line up with TRBD1. The CDR3 runs to 13 residues. The junction had 9 bases not matched to a gene; V was cut back by 6 bases and J by 8 bases. Germline V lookup: CDR1 MRHNA, CDR2 SNTAGT. For the CDR3, the DNA is TGTGCCAGCAGCGGTACAGGGGACGGAGGCTACACCTTC. This translates into CASSGTGDGGYTF.

The chain is built from TRBV28 and TRBJ1-5; 7 bases are a match to TRBD1. Unmatched junction bases numbered 7, after V lost 2 bases and J lost 6 bases. The germline V gene has CDR1 MDHEN and CDR2 SYDVKM. CDR3 length equals 15 residues. The CDR3 here is CASSLGQGDAQPQHF. The CDR3 DNA follows: TGTGCCAGCAGTTTAGGCCAGGGGGACGCTCAGCCCCAGCATTTT.

The genes are TRBV27 and TRBJ1-3, with D maybe TRBD1 (5 bases). Germline V gives CDR1 MNHEY, CDR2 SMNVEV (reference sequence). Trimming cost V 4 bases and J 0 bases, with 10 bases left between them. CDR3 length equals 15 residues. CDR3 DNA sequence: TGTGCCAGCAGTTATAACGGGGGCTCTGGAAACACCATATATTTT. The encoded protein is CASSYNGGSGNTIYF.

The chain has TRBV6-5 and TRBJ2-7; D is tentatively TRBD1 or TRBD2 (5 bases each). This CDR3 spans 12 amino acids. V lost 7 bases to trimming and J lost 5 bases, with 12 bases between them. CDR1 MNHEY and CDR2 SVGAGI come from the germline V gene. The CDR3 loop reads CASTKMGDEQYF. The CDR3 region has the DNA TGTGCCAGCACGAAAATGGGGGACGAGCAGTACTTC.

This chain uses TRBV5-6 with TRBJ1-2; D gene uncertain. CDR1 and CDR2 (germline): SGHDT, YYEEEE. This CDR3 comprises 11 residues. With 3 bases removed from V and 3 bases from J, the gap between germline ends came to 3 bases. CDR3 DNA: TGTGCCAGCAGCTCGTACTATGGCTACACCTTC. As protein: CASSSYYGYTF. Looking up the rest from reference TRBV5-6 and TRBJ1-2 gives the full variable domain: DAGVTQSPTHLIKTRGQQVTLRCSPKSGHDTVSWYQQALGQGPQFIFQYYEEEERQRGNFPDRFSGHQFPNYSSELNVNALLLGDSALYLCASSSYYGYTFGSGTRLTVV.

V gene TRBV30 combines with J gene TRBJ2-2; the match to TRBD2 covers 11 bases. The CDR3 is 15 residues long. Trimming took 3 bases from V and 7 from J; bases not matched to a gene: 7. Germline values: CDR1 GTSNPN, CDR2 SVGIG (reference sequence). CDR3 protein: CAWSRRLAGSGELFF. The CDR3 nucleotides are TGTGCCTGGAGCCGACGACTAGCGGGGAGCGGGGAGCTGTTTTTT.

V gene TRBV7-2 combines with J gene TRBJ2-1, with D perhaps TRBD1 or TRBD2 (6 bases each). There are 14 residues in the CDR3. V dropped 3 bases and J dropped 8 bases, with 14 bases sitting between them. Per the germline V gene, CDR1 is SGHTA and CDR2 is FQGNSA. CDR3 region: CASSFQGGRYEQFF. CDR3 nucleotide sequence: TGTGCCAGCAGCTTTCAAGGGGGGCGGTATGAGCAGTTCTTC. Looking up the rest from reference TRBV7-2 and TRBJ2-1 gives the full variable domain: GAGVSQSPSNKVTEKGKDVELRCDPISGHTALYWYRQSLGQGLEFLIYFQGNSAPDKSGLPSDRFSAERTGGSVSTLTIQRTQQEDSAVYLCASSFQGGRYEQFFGPGTRLTVL.

This clone came up a few times. The rearrangement joins TRBV19 to TRBJ1-5, with a tentative D call TRBD1 (5 bases). CDR3 length: 17 amino acids. CDR1 and CDR2 (germline): LNHDA, SQIVND (reference sequence). Trimming pared 3 bases from V and 2 bases from J, leaving 17 bases between. The CDR3 region is CASSIYPGPSGNQPQHF. The CDR3 coding sequence is TGTGCCAGTAGTATTTACCCGGGACCGTCTGGCAATCAGCCCCAGCATTTT.

The V and J genes are TRBV6-2 or TRBV6-3 and TRBJ1-5; D possibly corresponds to TRBD1 (6 bases). Per the germline V gene, CDR1 is MNHEY and CDR2 is SVGEGT. V was clipped by 2 bases and J by 2 bases, with 13 bases between them. This CDR3 has 16 residues. CDR3: CASSYVRGQGNQPQHF. The CDR3 DNA follows: TGTGCCAGCAGTTACGTCCGGGGGCAGGGCAATCAGCCCCAGCATTTT.

This sequence joins TRBV3-1 (or the pseudogene TRBV3-2) and TRBJ2-2; 9 nucleotides match TRBD2. The CDR3 is made up of 15 amino acids. The germline gives CDR1 LGHDT, CDR2 YNNKEL (reference sequence). V trimming: 3 bases; J trimming: 11 bases; junction bases outside the gene matches: 10. The CDR3 DNA is TGTGCCAGCAGCCAGATTGGGTGGGGGACTAGCGAGCTGTTTTTT. Translating it yields CASSQIGWGTSELFF.

The chain combines TRBV28 with TRBJ1-4, with D possibly matching TRBD1 (6 bases). The CDR3 loop spans 15 amino acids. The V end was cut by 5 bases, the J end by 8 bases, with 18 bases between. Germline assignment: CDR1 MDHEN and CDR2 SYDVKM. Here the CDR3 reads CASSQPTQGREKLFF. The CDR3 DNA follows: TGTGCCAGCAGTCAACCTACTCAGGGGAGGGAAAAACTGTTTTTT.

This rearrangement joins TRBV2 to TRBJ1-4; perhaps TRBD1 as D (5 bases). The CDR3 is made up of 16 amino acids. From germline, CDR1 is SNHLY and CDR2 FYNNEI. V was trimmed by 2 bases and J by 1 base, leaving 11 bases between them. In DNA, the CDR3 is TGTGCCAGCAGTGAATTTGGGGGACGAACTAATGAAAAACTGTTTTTT. This codes for CASSEFGGRTNEKLFF. The whole variable domain, filled in from reference TRBV2 and TRBJ1-4, reads EPEVTQTPSHQVTQMGQEVILRCVPISNHLYFYWYRQILGQKVEFLVSFYNNEISEKSEIFDDQFSVERPDGSNFTLKIRSTKLEDSAMYFCASSEFGGRTNEKLFFGSGTQLSVL.

This sequence joins TRBV6-1 and TRBJ2-7; D remains ambiguous. CDR1 is MNHNS and CDR2 is SASEGT in the germline V gene. This CDR3 is built from 15 residues. Trimming left V 3 bases short and J 1 base short, with 13 bases between. CDR3 sequence (DNA): TGTGCCAGCAGTGACCTTCCCAAGTCATCCTACGAGCAGTACTTC. It is translated as CASSDLPKSSYEQYF.

J is TRBJ1-6 and V is TRBV27; TRBD1 aligns across 7 bases. V shed 6 bases, J shed 4 bases, and the junction held 6 bases outside the gene matches. Germline lookup yields CDR1 MNHEY and CDR2 SMNVEV (reference sequence). The CDR3 runs 15 residues. CDR3 sequence (DNA): TGTGCCAGCAGCACGCGGGACAGATATAATTCACCCCTCCACTTT. Translating it yields CASSTRDRYNSPLHF.

The chain recombines TRBV7-2 with TRBJ2-7; D is undetermined. The CDR3 extends over 14 amino acids. V was trimmed by 5 bases and J by 6 bases, leaving 17 bases between them. Germline V gives CDR1 SGHTA, CDR2 FQGNSA. CDR3 residues: CASSPPPDGREQYF. CDR3 in DNA: TGTGCCAGCAGCCCCCCTCCTGACGGCCGCGAGCAGTACTTC.

The rearrangement uses TRBV19 and TRBJ1-2, with 7 bases that match TRBD1. This CDR3 comprises 15 residues. The V segment lost 7 bases and the J segment 2 bases; nucleotides outside the gene matches: 10. Per germline, CDR1 LNHDA and CDR2 SQIVND (reference sequence). The CDR3 protein is CASIAGQRSNYGYTF. As DNA, the CDR3 is TGTGCCAGTATTGCGGGACAGAGATCGAACTATGGCTACACCTTC.

The rearrangement uses TRBV6-7 and TRBJ1-1; TRBD1 matches at 8 bases. TRBV6-7 is reported as an ORF; its role is uncertain. After removal of 7 bases from V and 4 bases from J, the junction contained 5 bases not matched to a gene. The CDR3 has 13 residues. CDR3 bases: TGTGCCAGCACCCCTACAGGGGGCACTGAAGCTTTCTTT. Encoded protein: CASTPTGGTEAFF.

This rearrangement joins TRBV25-1 to TRBJ1-5; D is ambiguous. Germline V gene sequence: CDR1 MGHDK, CDR2 SYGVNS. V was pared by 2 bases and J by 0 bases, with 2 bases between. The CDR3 sequence is 13 residues long. The CDR3 spells CASSESSNQPQHF. CDR3 DNA: TGTGCCAGCAGTGAAAGTAGCAATCAGCCCCAGCATTTT. Complete variable domain (other parts from reference TRBV25-1 and TRBJ1-5): EADIYQTPRYLVIGTGKKITLECSQTMGHDKMYWYQQDPGMELHLIHYSYGVNSTEKGDLSSESTVSRIRTEHFPLTLESARPSHTSQYLCASSESSNQPQHFGDGTRLSIL.

The chain joins TRBV7-2 to TRBJ1-4; the D is unclear. The CDR3 contains 14 residues. V lost 3 bases and J lost 8, with 13 bases in between. Germline-derived CDR1 and CDR2 are SGHTA and FQGNSA. CDR3 nucleotide sequence: TGTGCCAGCAGCTTCGACGGATTTCTCGAAAAACTGTTTTTT. Translation: CASSFDGFLEKLFF.

This clone was observed a handful of times. The V and J genes are TRBV6-5 and TRBJ1-1; TRBD1 is a possible D gene (5 bases). The CDR3 contains 14 residues. V gave up 0 bases and J gave up 8 bases, with 13 bases separating them. Germline V gene data show CDR1 as MNHEY and CDR2 as SVGAGI. CDR3: CASSYSEGRGEAFF. In nucleotides, the CDR3 is TGTGCCAGCAGTTACTCGGAGGGCCGGGGGGAAGCTTTCTTT.

V gene TRBV25-1 combines with J gene TRBJ2-7, with D tentatively TRBD1 (6 bases). Germline V CDR1 and CDR2: MGHDK, SYGVNS. The CDR3 is 17 amino acids. V was pared by 2 bases and J by 0 bases, with 17 bases between. This CDR3 reads CASSEPPGRGNSYEQYF. For the CDR3, the DNA is TGTGCCAGCAGTGAACCCCCCGGCAGGGGTAACTCCTACGAGCAGTACTTC.